The entry that follows covers one T cell receptor beta chain sequence. The data belong to a study of T cell changes during pregnancy in multiple sclerosis. Produced via immunoSEQ multiplex PCR; TCRdb's table is partial and in-frame only. The sample has tens of thousands of clones, just under 95% seen once. The CDR3 loop spans 12 amino acids. Germline lookup yields CDR1 ENHRY and CDR2 SYGVKD. Trimming left V 8 bases short and J 1 base short, with 8 bases between. The sequence derives from a female donor in good health, enrolled as a control in a pregnancy study. The chain joins TRBV10-3 to TRBJ2-5; the D gene is possibly TRBD2 (6 bases). Specimen: peripheral blood, collected in the second trimester of pregnancy. CDR3 region: CAIGGAQETQYF. For the CDR3, the DNA is TGTGCCATCGGCGGGGCCCAAGAGACCCAGTACTTC.